The 16 T cell receptor beta chains below were found in one sample sequenced in a study of shared clonotypes between healthy human individuals. Data came from immunoSEQ multiplex PCR; TCRdb stores just in-frame clones and leaves some out. The table shows some 2,000,000 clones, with roughly 95% occurring only once. Sequences were obtained from naive CD4+ T cells sorted from blood. As for subset: CD45RA+ positively selected. All receptors derive from a man between 18 and 35 years old in good health.

The rearrangement joins TRBV7-6 to TRBJ2-5; 7 bases agree with TRBD1. The CDR3 is 15 residues long. V lost 4 bases and J lost 1; bases outside the gene matches: 6. Germline CDR1 is SGHVS and CDR2 is FNYEAQ. The CDR3 spells CASSSARDSQETQYF. CDR3 in DNA: TGTGCCAGCAGCTCGGCCCGGGACAGCCAAGAGACCCAGTACTTC.

The chain employs TRBV5-6 and TRBJ2-3, with TRBD1 as a possible D gene (5 bases). Germline assignment: CDR1 SGHDT and CDR2 YYEEEE. The CDR3 covers 13 residues. V was clipped by 4 bases and J by 3 bases, with 9 bases between them. The CDR3 coding sequence is TGTGCCAGCAGCCCCCGACAGACAGATACGCAGTATTTT. Amino acids: CASSPRQTDTQYF.

The chain recombines TRBV6-5 with TRBJ2-1; D is unresolved. V lost 6 bases, J lost 8 bases, and 8 bases lay in between. Per the germline V gene, CDR1 is MNHEY and CDR2 is SVGAGI. The CDR3 is 11 amino acids. The CDR3 sequence is CASREAHEQFF. The CDR3 nucleotides read TGTGCCAGCAGAGAAGCGCATGAGCAGTTCTTC.

The chain uses TRBV4-3 and TRBJ2-2; D is possibly TRBD2 (5 bases). Trimming stripped 4 bases from V and 4 bases from J, with 16 bases between. In germline, CDR1 is LGHNA, CDR2 YSLEER. CDR3 size: 16 residues. The DNA for the CDR3 is TGCGCCAGCAGCCCCCACCGGACTCCGGGCACCGGGGAGCTGTTTTTT. Its translation is CASSPHRTPGTGELFF.

The V call is TRBV15, the J call TRBJ2-2, with 7 bases aligning to TRBD1. The CDR3 covers 16 residues. Per germline, CDR1 LNHNV and CDR2 YYDKDF (reference sequence). V gave up 7 bases and J gave up 2 bases; unmatched junction bases: 10. The CDR3 loop is CATTGQALSNTGELFF. The CDR3 DNA sequence: TGTGCCACCACCGGACAGGCGCTATCCAACACCGGGGAGCTGTTTTTT.

V and J are TRBV10-3 and TRBJ1-4; D uncertain. The CDR3 has 15 amino acids. Germline V CDR1 and CDR2: ENHRY, SYGVKD. Trimming took off 9 bases at V and 5 bases at J, with 19 bases between the two ends. CDR3 amino acids: CAIRPGSELNEKLFF. The CDR3 DNA reads as TGTGCCATTAGGCCCGGCTCCGAACTAAATGAAAAACTGTTTTTT.

The chain couples TRBV9 to TRBJ2-6; D gene ambiguous. Germline lookup yields CDR1 SGDLS and CDR2 YYNGEE. CDR3 size: 16 residues. Trimming shortened V by 0 bases and J by 0 bases, and 7 bases separated the two germline ends. This CDR3 reads CASSVEASSGANVLTF. In DNA form, the CDR3 reads TGTGCCAGCAGCGTAGAGGCGAGCTCTGGGGCCAACGTCCTGACTTTC.

V is TRBV10-3 and J is TRBJ1-5; D gene unclear. CDR1 is ENHRY and CDR2 is SYGVKD in the germline V gene. The V end was cut by 3 bases, the J end by 2 bases, with 2 bases between. The CDR3 has 12 amino acids. The CDR3 spells CAISERNQPQHF. CDR3 nucleotide sequence: TGTGCCATCAGTGAACGCAATCAGCCCCAGCATTTT.

This sequence joins TRBV5-4 and TRBJ2-2; the D gene is possibly TRBD2 (5 bases). Trimming took 3 bases from V and 2 from J, leaving 11 bases between them. The CDR3 length is 15 residues. The germline CDR1 and CDR2 sequences are SGHNT and YYREEE (reference sequence). Written as DNA, the CDR3 is TGTGCCAGCAGCTCTAGGACTTTAAACACCGGGGAGCTGTTTTTT. It is translated as CASSSRTLNTGELFF. Filled out from reference TRBV5-4 and TRBJ2-2, the complete variable domain reads ETGVTQSPTHLIKTRGQQVTLRCSSQSGHNTVSWYQQALGQGPQFIFQYYREEENGRGNFPPRFSGLQFPNYSSELNVNALELDDSALYLCASSSRTLNTGELFFGEGSRLTVL.

This clone was seen only once. CDR3 in DNA: TGCGCCAGCAGAGGGGTCGGTAATGAAAAACTGTTTTTT. This sequence encodes CASRGVGNEKLFF. This sequence joins TRBV10-2 and TRBJ1-4, with D perhaps TRBD1 (5 bases). V was trimmed by 6 bases and J by 4 bases, leaving 9 bases between them. CDR1 is WSHSY, CDR2 SAAADI, per germline. CDR3 length: 13 residues.

CDR3 residues: CASSETGQGSYGYTF. For the CDR3, the DNA is TGTGCCAGCAGTGAAACCGGACAGGGGTCATATGGCTACACCTTC. The chain has TRBV6-1 and TRBJ1-2; the match to TRBD1 covers 9 bases. Losses at the gene ends were 2 bases for V and 5 bases for J; bases not matched to a gene: 6. Germline-derived CDR1 and CDR2 are MNHNS and SASEGT. The CDR3 covers 15 residues.

The chain couples TRBV18 to TRBJ2-3; a weak D match, TRBD1 (6 bases). CDR3 length: 15 residues. The V gene's germline CDR1 is KGHSH and CDR2 LQKENI. Trimming took 4 bases from V and 3 from J, leaving 14 bases between them. The CDR3 spells CASSQITGSTDTQYF. CDR3 DNA sequence: TGTGCCAGCTCACAGATAACAGGGAGTACAGATACGCAGTATTTT. The full variable domain, its missing parts supplied by reference TRBV18 and TRBJ2-3, is NAGVMQNPRHLVRRRGQEARLRCSPMKGHSHVYWYRQLPEEGLKFMVYLQKENIIDESGMPKERFSAEFPKEGPSILRIQQVVRGDSAAYFCASSQITGSTDTQYFGPGTRLTVL.

The J gene is TRBJ2-7, the V gene TRBV5-1; 7 positions agree with TRBD1. CDR3 length: 15 amino acids. The V and J ends lost 1 base and 5 bases, in that order; junction bases with no gene match: 9. In germline, CDR1 is SGHRS, CDR2 YFSETQ. The DNA of the CDR3 is TGCGCCAGCAGCTTGAATGGGCAGGGGGTGGACGAGCAGTACTTC. Amino acid sequence: CASSLNGQGVDEQYF.

The chain recombines TRBV7-9 with TRBJ2-4; the match to TRBD2 covers 10 bases. V was pared by 1 base and J by 8 bases, with 14 bases of the junction left unmatched. CDR1 and CDR2 from the germline V gene are SEHNR and FQNEAQ (reference sequence). This CDR3 comprises 18 residues. CDR3 region: CASSLGSLAGEGRDIQYF. DNA of the CDR3: TGTGCCAGCAGCTTAGGGTCTCTAGCGGGAGAAGGGAGGGACATTCAGTACTTC.

The rearrangement joins TRBV29-1 to TRBJ2-5; D is possibly TRBD1 or TRBD2 (5 bases each). The germline V gene encodes CDR1 SQVTM and CDR2 ANQGSEA. Trimming cost V 4 bases and J 2 bases, with 23 bases left between them. The CDR3 has 17 residues. The CDR3 DNA is TGCAGCGTTGCGGGGCTTGGGAGCGCCGGCGGGCAAGAGACCCAGTACTTC. The encoded protein is CSVAGLGSAGGQETQYF.

This rearrangement joins TRBV7-2 to TRBJ1-1, with 8 bases lining up with TRBD1. The ends lost 5 bases at V and 0 bases at J; junction bases unmatched: 5. The CDR3 covers 15 residues. From germline, CDR1 is SGHTA and CDR2 FQGNSA. The CDR3 protein is CASSRRGPLNTEAFF. The CDR3 DNA sequence: TGTGCCAGCAGCCGCAGGGGGCCGTTGAACACTGAAGCTTTCTTT.